The clone carrying this TCR beta chain is a singleton in its sample. This sample was taken from a study of blood T cell repertoires in COVID-19. Study-wide context: Nucleic acid was either cDNA or gDNA, and it came from T cells, B-cell-depleted T cells, or PBMCs.

Germline CDR1 reads SGHDT; CDR2 reads YYEEEE. The V gene lost 2 bases and the J gene lost 0 bases, with 15 bases spanning the gap. The CDR3 runs to 18 residues. The table came from immunoSEQ multiplex PCR; TCRdb's copy has only in-frame clones and leaves some out. The table shows about 150,000 clones, with around 90% occurring only once. The V and J genes are TRBV5-6 and TRBJ1-6, with D unresolved. The source is a woman aged 40-49 years who had been exposed to COVID-19. Source material: PBMCs or T cells enriched from blood (not recorded which). The chain's CDR3 is CASSFEGRMSSYNSPLHF. The CDR3 bases are TGTGCCAGCAGCTTTGAGGGCAGGATGAGCTCCTATAATTCACCCCTCCACTTT.